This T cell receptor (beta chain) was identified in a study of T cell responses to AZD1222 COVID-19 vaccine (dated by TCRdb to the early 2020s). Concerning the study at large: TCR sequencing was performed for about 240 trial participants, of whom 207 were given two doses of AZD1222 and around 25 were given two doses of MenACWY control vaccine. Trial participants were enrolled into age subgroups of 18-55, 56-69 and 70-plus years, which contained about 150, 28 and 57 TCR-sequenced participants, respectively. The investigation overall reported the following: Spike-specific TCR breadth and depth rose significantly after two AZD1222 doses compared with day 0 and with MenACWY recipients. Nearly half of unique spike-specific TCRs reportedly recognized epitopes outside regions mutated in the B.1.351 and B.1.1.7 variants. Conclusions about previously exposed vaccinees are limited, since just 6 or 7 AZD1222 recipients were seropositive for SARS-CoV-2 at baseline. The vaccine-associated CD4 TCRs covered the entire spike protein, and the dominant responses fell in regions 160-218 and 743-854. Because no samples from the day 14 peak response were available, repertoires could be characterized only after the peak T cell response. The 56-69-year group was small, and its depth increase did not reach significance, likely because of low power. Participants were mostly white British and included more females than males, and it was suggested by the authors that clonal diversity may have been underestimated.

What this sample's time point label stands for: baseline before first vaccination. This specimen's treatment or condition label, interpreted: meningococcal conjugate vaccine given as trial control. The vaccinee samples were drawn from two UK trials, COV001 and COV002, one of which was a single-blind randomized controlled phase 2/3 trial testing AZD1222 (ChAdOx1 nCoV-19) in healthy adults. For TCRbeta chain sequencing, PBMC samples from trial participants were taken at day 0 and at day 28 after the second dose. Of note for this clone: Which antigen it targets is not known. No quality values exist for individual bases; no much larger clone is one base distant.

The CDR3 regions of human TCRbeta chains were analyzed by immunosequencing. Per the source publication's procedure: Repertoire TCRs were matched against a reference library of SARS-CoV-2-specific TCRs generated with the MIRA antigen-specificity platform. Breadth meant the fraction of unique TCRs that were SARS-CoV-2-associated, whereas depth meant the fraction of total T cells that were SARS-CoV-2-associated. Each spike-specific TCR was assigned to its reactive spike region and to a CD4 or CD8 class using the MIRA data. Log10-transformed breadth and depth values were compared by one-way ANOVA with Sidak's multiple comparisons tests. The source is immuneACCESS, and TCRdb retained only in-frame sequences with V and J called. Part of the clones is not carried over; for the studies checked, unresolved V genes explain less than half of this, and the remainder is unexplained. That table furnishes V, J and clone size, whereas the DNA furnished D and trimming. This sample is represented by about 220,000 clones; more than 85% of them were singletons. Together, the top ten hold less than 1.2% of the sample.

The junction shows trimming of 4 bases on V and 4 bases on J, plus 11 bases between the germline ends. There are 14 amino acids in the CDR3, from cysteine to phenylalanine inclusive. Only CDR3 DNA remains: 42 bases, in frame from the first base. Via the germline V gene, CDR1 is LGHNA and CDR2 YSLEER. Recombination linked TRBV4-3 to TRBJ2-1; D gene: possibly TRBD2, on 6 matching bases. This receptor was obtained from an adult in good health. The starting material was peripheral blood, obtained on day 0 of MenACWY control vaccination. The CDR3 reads CASSPGVSYNEQFF. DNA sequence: TGCGCCAGCAGCCCGGGAGTTTCTTACAATGAGCAGTTCTTC.